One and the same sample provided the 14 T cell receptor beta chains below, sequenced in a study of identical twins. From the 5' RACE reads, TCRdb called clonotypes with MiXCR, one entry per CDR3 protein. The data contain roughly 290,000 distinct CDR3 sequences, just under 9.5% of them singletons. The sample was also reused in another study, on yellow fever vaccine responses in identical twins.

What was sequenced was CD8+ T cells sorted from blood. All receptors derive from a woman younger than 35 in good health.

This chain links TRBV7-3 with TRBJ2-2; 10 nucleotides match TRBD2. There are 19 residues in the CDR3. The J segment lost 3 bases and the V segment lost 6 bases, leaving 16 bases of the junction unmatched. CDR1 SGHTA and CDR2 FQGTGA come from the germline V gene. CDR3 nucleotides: TGTGCCAGCAGGAATTCCGGGTTAGCGGGGGGTTCGGACACCGGGGAGCTGTTTTTT. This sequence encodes CASRNSGLAGGSDTGELFF.

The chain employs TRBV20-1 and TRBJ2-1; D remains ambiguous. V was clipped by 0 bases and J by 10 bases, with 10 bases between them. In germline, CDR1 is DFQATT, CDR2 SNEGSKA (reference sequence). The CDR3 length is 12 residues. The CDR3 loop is CSAREGRLEQFF. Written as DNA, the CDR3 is TGCAGTGCTAGAGAGGGTCGGTTGGAGCAGTTCTTC.

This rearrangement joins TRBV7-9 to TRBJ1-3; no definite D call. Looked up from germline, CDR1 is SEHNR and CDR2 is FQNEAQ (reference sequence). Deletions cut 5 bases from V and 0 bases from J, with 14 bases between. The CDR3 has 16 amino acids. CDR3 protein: CASSPRIESSGNTIYF. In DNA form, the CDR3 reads TGTGCCAGCAGCCCACGAATAGAGAGCTCTGGAAACACCATATATTTT.

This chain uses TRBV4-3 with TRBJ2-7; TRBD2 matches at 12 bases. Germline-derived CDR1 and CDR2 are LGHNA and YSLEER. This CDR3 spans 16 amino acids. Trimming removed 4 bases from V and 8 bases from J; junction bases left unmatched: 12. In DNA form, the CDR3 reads TGCGCCAGCAGCCCCGATCTAGGACTAGCGGGGACCAAGCAGTACTTC. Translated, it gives CASSPDLGLAGTKQYF.

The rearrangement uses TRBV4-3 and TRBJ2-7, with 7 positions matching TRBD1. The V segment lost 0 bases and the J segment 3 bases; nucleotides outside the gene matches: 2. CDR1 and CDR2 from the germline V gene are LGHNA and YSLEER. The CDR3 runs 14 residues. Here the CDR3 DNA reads TGCGCCAGCAGCCAAGACCCAGGGGGCTACGAGCAGTACTTC. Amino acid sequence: CASSQDPGGYEQYF.

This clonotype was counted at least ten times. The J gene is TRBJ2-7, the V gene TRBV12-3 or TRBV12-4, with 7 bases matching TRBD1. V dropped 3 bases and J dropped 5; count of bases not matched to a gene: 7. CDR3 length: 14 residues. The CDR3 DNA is TGTGCCAGCAGTTTTGTCGGGACAGCCAACGAGCAGTACTTC. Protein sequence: CASSFVGTANEQYF.

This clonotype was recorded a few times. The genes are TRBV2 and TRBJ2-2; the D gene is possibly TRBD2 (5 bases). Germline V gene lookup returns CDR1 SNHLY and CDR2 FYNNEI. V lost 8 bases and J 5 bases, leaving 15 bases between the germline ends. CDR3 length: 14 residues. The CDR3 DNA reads TGTGCCAGCCGGGTACTCGAGGGAACCGGGGAGCTGTTTTTT. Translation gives CASRVLEGTGELFF. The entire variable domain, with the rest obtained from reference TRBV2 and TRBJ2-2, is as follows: EPEVTQTPSHQVTQMGQEVILRCVPISNHLYFYWYRQILGQKVEFLVSFYNNEISEKSEIFDDQFSVERPDGSNFTLKIRSTKLEDSAMYFCASRVLEGTGELFFGEGSRLTVL.

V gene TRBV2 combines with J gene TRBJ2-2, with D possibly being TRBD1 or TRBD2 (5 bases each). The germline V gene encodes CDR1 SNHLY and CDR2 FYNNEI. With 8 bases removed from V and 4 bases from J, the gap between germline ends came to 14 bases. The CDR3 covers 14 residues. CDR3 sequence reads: CASVDGAVTGELFF. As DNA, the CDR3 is TGTGCCAGCGTAGACGGGGCGGTCACCGGGGAGCTGTTTTTT.

The CDR3 loop is CASSLAGRGSYEQYF. The CDR3 DNA is TGTGCCAGCAGCTTAGCCGGGCGGGGTTCCTACGAGCAGTACTTC. J is TRBJ2-7 and V is TRBV7-9; tentative D call: TRBD2 (6 bases). The V gene's germline CDR1 is SEHNR and CDR2 FQNEAQ (reference sequence). Trimming stripped 0 bases from V and 1 base from J, with 10 bases between. This CDR3 comprises 15 residues.

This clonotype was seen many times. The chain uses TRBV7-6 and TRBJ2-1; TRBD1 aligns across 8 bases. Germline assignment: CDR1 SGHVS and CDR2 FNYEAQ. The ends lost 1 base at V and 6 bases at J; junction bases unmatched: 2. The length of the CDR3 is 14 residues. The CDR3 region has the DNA TGTGCCAGCAGCTTAGTGACAGGGGCCAATGAGCAGTTCTTC. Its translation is CASSLVTGANEQFF.

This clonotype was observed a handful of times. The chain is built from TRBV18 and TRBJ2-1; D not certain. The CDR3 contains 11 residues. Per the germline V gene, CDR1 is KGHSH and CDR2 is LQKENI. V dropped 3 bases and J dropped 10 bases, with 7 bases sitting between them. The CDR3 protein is CASSPDWEQFF. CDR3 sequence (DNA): TGTGCCAGCTCACCCGACTGGGAGCAGTTCTTC.

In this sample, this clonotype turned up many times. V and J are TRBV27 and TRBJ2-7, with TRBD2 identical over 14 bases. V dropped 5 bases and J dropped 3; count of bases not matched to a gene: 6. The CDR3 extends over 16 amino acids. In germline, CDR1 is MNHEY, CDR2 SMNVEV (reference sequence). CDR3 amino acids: CASSPGTSGGFYEQYF. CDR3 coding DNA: TGTGCCAGCAGTCCGGGGACTAGCGGGGGATTCTACGAGCAGTACTTC.

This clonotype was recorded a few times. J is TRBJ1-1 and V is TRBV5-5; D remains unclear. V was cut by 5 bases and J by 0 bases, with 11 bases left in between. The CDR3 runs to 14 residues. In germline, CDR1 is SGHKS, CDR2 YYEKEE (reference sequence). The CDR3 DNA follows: TGTGCCAGCAGGGATTTTGATATGAACACTGAAGCTTTCTTT. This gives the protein CASRDFDMNTEAFF.

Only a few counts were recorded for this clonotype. This CDR3 is CASSNGLAGEETQYF. The CDR3 nucleotides read TGTGCCAGCAGTAACGGACTAGCGGGAGAAGAGACCCAGTACTTC. The rearrangement links TRBV5-6 to TRBJ2-5, with TRBD2 matching over 13 bases. Unmatched junction bases numbered 4, after V lost 5 bases and J lost 3 bases. This CDR3 spans 15 amino acids. CDR1 and CDR2 (germline): SGHDT, YYEEEE.